The present T cell receptor beta chain was sequenced within a study of regulatory T cells in long-lasting Graves disease. This CDR3 comprises 13 residues. Germline CDR1 is LGHNT and CDR2 is FRNRAP. Between the trimmed V and J ends, which lost 2 bases and 9 bases, there was a span of 13 bases. Time point reported: newly diagnosed GD, antithyroid drugs for less than 3 months. The TCR library was prepared using RNA isolated from PBMCs. This clonotype was observed many times. iRepertoire HTBI primers and Arm-PCR of CDR3 regions built TCR beta libraries. TCRdb passed the multiplex PCR reads through MiXCR, listing each CDR3 protein once. Of 400,000 to 500,000 distinct CDR3 sequences in the sample, 16% were seen once. The sample also formed part of further work on T cells in Graves' hyperthyroidism and ophthalmopathy.

The specimen comprised peripheral blood mononuclear cells (PBMCs), sampled at new diagnosis, from a patient treated with antithyroid drugs. The receptor comes from a woman between 18 and 30 years old with Graves disease. The rearrangement uses TRBV12-5 and TRBJ2-5; TRBD1 is a possible D gene (5 bases). The CDR3 nucleotides are TGTGCTAGTGGTTTGAGTCCCAGGGATGCCCAGTACTTC. This encodes CASGLSPRDAQYF.